The T cell receptor (beta chain) described here comes from a study of T-cell memory formation after mild COVID-19. About the study: TCR clusters were mostly confined to one donor each. Findings of the study overall: Certain responding clones were present in pre-infection memory, suggesting participation of cross-reactive memory. Whereas later expanders leaned CD4+, clones contracting day 15 to 85 showed a balanced CD4/CD8 makeup.

5'RACE, which relied on constant-segment primers, yielded TCR alpha and TCR beta cDNA libraries carrying sample barcodes and UMIs. A single record per CDR3 protein comes from TCRdb applying MiXCR to the 5' RACE reads. The sample includes under 200,000 distinct CDR3 sequences, roughly 11% seen only once; the top ten take roughly 3.8%. A word on this clonotype: The antigen is undetermined.

Sequencing input: PBMCs or a T cell subset sorted from them (not recorded which). The sequence derives from a man between 18 and 29 years old who had mild COVID-19 (a few samples of this study predate the infection). Cell type and time point are not known.

The CDR3 spells CASSDRTGGRTIETQYF. The CDR3 DNA reads TGTGCCAGCAGTGATAGGACAGGGGGCAGGACAATCGAGACCCAGTACTTC. The chain has TRBV2 and TRBJ2-5; 11 bases align to TRBD1. The CDR3 loop spans 17 amino acids. CDR1 SNHLY and CDR2 FYNNEI come from the germline V gene. The trim removed 3 bases at V and 5 bases at J, leaving 11 bases unmatched.